This TCR beta chain appears in the sequencing data of a study of OX40 agonist ivuxolimab in advanced cancers. A note on the overall study: Ivuxolimab, which targeted the costimulatory receptor OX40 (CD134), was an agonistic, fully human IgG2 monoclonal antibody. In the dose-escalation cohort, more than 75% of patients were male, and the mean age was approximately 60 years, with a range of about 20 to 90. Of the approximately 54 patients in dose escalation, around 20 had hepatocellular carcinoma, about 15 had melanoma, 9 had renal cell carcinoma and 9 had head and neck cancer. Intravenous ivuxolimab was administered to patients every 2 weeks at six dose levels: 0.01, 0.1, 0.3, 1.5, 3 and 10 mg/kg. Partial responses occurred in three dose-escalation patients: two with cutaneous melanoma and one with hepatocellular carcinoma. Patients were allowed to have had prior anti-PD-1, anti-PD-L1 or anti-CTLA-4 therapy, and around two fifths of the dose-escalation patients had been treated with checkpoint inhibitors. The purpose of peripheral TCRbeta sequencing was to test whether ivuxolimab changed TCR sequence diversity and led to clonal T-cell expansion. The paper describes the monotherapy dose-escalation part (N ≈ 50 patients) of the phase I trial of ivuxolimab.

The trial excluded patients who had a history of autoimmune disease or were on systemic immunosuppression. In every dose cohort, peripheral blood was drawn for TCR sequencing at baseline, cycle 4 day 1, and cycle 7 day 1. Samples were obtained from an open-label, multicenter, first-in-human phase I dose-escalation trial of ivuxolimab. The trial enrolled adults with locally advanced or metastatic head and neck squamous cell, hepatocellular, melanoma or renal cell carcinoma. Before TCR sequencing, CD4+ T cells and CD8+ T cells were sorted from peripheral blood as separate populations. For this clone: There is no known antigen for this receptor. Base qualities are not recorded, but no much larger clone differs from it by a single base.

To sequence the TCRbeta CDR3 region, genomic DNA was isolated from the sorted cells. The immunoSEQ Assay was used to sequence the TCRbeta CDR3 regions. TCRdb retrieved this table from immuneACCESS and kept in-frame rearrangements only. Not all clones are present; in checked studies, unresolved V genes account for under half, and no reason is known for the remainder. A total of tens of thousands of clones appear in this sample, 80% of them only once. The top ten clones comprise 0.95% to 1.5% of the sample. Findings and caveats that apply to the study as a whole: Antigen specificity was not determined for the clonally expanded peripheral T cells. On average, CD8+ T cells showed more expanded clones than CD4+ T cells after ivuxolimab. In the 0.1-3.0 mg/kg groups, partial responders had among the lowest normalized peripheral clonal expansion, particularly in CD8+ T cells. Clonal expansion of both CD4+ and CD8+ blood T cells was observed from baseline to week 6 at doses 0.1 to 3.0 mg/kg. Low levels of normalized T-cell clonal expansion were also seen in some nonresponding patients.

From a lookup of the germline V gene, CDR1 and CDR2 are MNHNS and SASEGT. V is reduced by 4 bases and J by 4 bases, leaving a spacing of 14 bases between them. The CDR3 runs 15 amino acids, cysteine and phenylalanine included. The entry retains the CDR3 DNA only, 45 bases that are in frame from base 1. In this chain, TRBV6-1 is recombined with TRBJ1-3; a tentative D match to TRBD1 spans 5 bases. This receptor was identified in an adult with an advanced solid tumor such as melanoma, head and neck, liver or kidney cancer. The sample here was CD4+ or CD8+ T cells sorted from blood, taken in a trial of the OX40 agonist ivuxolimab. The CDR3 amino acid sequence is: CASSVEGLSGNTIYF. The sequence in DNA is TGTGCCAGCAGTGTTGAGGGGTTATCCGGAAACACCATATATTTT.